This TCR beta chain was captured in a study of beta chain features in type 1 diabetes. Whole-study results and caveats: In comparison with healthy donors, patients had naive, central memory and Treg TCRB repertoires that appeared more similar. VDJ junctions sequenced from type 1 diabetes patients showed fewer insertions and more deletions.

Reverse transcription of all isolated RNA meant that expressed TCRB transcripts were sequenced. Sequenced by immunoSEQ multiplex PCR; TCRdb stores in-frame clones only, minus some. The table lists 250,000 to 350,000 clones, roughly 15% of them singletons. Worth noting for this clone: Its antigen remains unidentified.

Germline V CDR1 and CDR2: SGDLS, YYNGEE. V was clipped by 4 bases and J by 4 bases; unmatched bases: 8. The CDR3 has 16 amino acids. The chain employs TRBV9 and TRBJ2-3; 11 bases fit TRBD2. Sequences were obtained from central memory CD4+ T cells from blood. The sequence was collected from a man aged 30 to 39 in good health. The CDR3 DNA follows: TGTGCCAGCAGCTCCGTAGCGGGGGGGCCAGCAGATACGCAGTATTTT. It encodes CASSSVAGGPADTQYF.